The following is a TCR beta chain sequence with its context. Its antigen is not identified. The data were obtained in a study of cytomegalovirus exposure and HLA in healthy donors. Germline V CDR1 and CDR2: SGHAT, FQDESV (reference sequence). Trimming removed 5 bases from V and 9 bases from J; junction bases left unmatched: 8. This CDR3 has 14 amino acids. Study observations and caveats: According to the study, about 180 TCR beta chains were cytomegalovirus-associated. With later analysis, a missense DCLRE1C variant became linked to TCR beta V- and J-gene trimming. The study had only CMV serostatus as immune exposure information.

In the PCR, 60 Vbeta and 13 Jbeta primers were used. TCRdb's table, derived via immunoSEQ multiplex PCR, lists solely in-frame clones and lacks some. The sample consists of approximately 110,000 clones, around 64% of them appearing once. Sequencing was done on a sample of PBMCs. The J gene is TRBJ2-4, the V gene TRBV11-1, with 9 positions matching TRBD2. The receptor was isolated from a woman in her 30s in good health and CMV-seronegative. The CDR3, as DNA: TGTGCCAGCAGCCACGGGACTAGCCTGACCATTCAGTACTTC. Amino acid sequence: CASSHGTSLTIQYF.